This T cell receptor beta chain was sequenced in a study of blood T cell repertoires in COVID-19. About the study: Both acute and convalescent COVID-19 samples were obtained from the United States, Italy and Spain. The analysed material was cDNA or gDNA that came from T cells, B-cell-depleted T cells, or PBMCs.

Per the original methods: For nucleated cells, counts were estimated from reference gene primer amplification. Profiling relied on immunoSEQ multiplex PCR, and the TCRdb table lists in-frame clones only, not all of them. V and J calls and clone size follow that table, whereas D and trimming were derived from the DNA. The data show 170,000 or so clones, roughly 90% seen once. This CDR3 spans 15 amino acids. After removal of 2 bases from V and 7 bases from J, the junction contained 6 bases not matched to a gene. The V gene's germline CDR1 is SGHNT and CDR2 YYREEE (reference sequence). Sequencing input: peripheral blood. This receptor was taken from a man over 45 with acute or convalescent COVID-19. The rearrangement links TRBV5-4 to TRBJ1-6; 7 bases are a match to TRBD1. CDR3: CASSFRTTGNSPLHF. DNA for the CDR3: TGTGCCAGCAGCTTTCGTACGACAGGGAATTCACCCCTCCACTTT. The whole variable domain, remainder taken from reference TRBV5-4 and TRBJ1-6, is ETGVTQSPTHLIKTRGQQVTLRCSSQSGHNTVSWYQQALGQGPQFIFQYYREEENGRGNFPPRFSGLQFPNYSSELNVNALELDDSALYLCASSFRTTGNSPLHFGNGTRLTVT.